The 9 T cell receptor beta chains presented below share a single source sample, sequenced in a study of blood T cells in healthy people across ages. Alongside a J-beta primer mix, a sample-barcoded 5' primer served in a second PCR lasting about 7 to 12 cycles. Using its own MiXCR run on the 5' RACE reads, TCRdb lists one record per CDR3 protein. The table includes some 710,000 distinct CDR3 sequences, about half detected once. The source material was blood. The source is an elderly man in good health.

This clonotype was recorded a few times. This rearrangement joins TRBV14 to TRBJ1-5; D is unclear. The CDR3 has 12 amino acids. The V end lost 0 bases, the J end lost 12 bases, and 9 bases lay between the germline ends. The germline V gene encodes CDR1 SGHDN and CDR2 FVKESK. Written as DNA, the CDR3 is TGTGCCAGCAGCCAAGATCGGGTGATCCAGCATTTT. Translating gives CASSQDRVIQHF.

This sequence joins TRBV29-1 and TRBJ1-1, with D maybe TRBD1 (5 bases). The CDR3 consists of 13 residues. In germline, CDR1 is SQVTM, CDR2 ANQGSEA. V lost 2 bases and J 1 base, leaving 8 bases between the germline ends. Here the CDR3 DNA reads TGCAGCGTTGAAAGGCAGGGGAACACTGAAGCTTTCTTT. This gives the protein CSVERQGNTEAFF.

This clonotype was picked up many times. This chain links TRBV29-1 with TRBJ2-7; D gene ambiguous. Germline assignment: CDR1 SQVTM and CDR2 ANQGSEA. Trimming cost V 0 bases and J 7 bases, with 13 bases left between them. This CDR3 contains 13 residues. In DNA, the CDR3 is TGCAGCGTTGAAGATAGGGCTCTACGGGAGCAGTACTTC. It yields the protein CSVEDRALREQYF.

This clonotype has just a few counts. V and J are TRBV7-9 and TRBJ2-3; TRBD2 agrees at 12 bases. V lost 4 bases and J lost 3; bases outside the gene matches: 14. The CDR3 runs 19 residues. CDR1 is SEHNR and CDR2 is FQNEAQ in the germline V gene (reference sequence). The CDR3 spells CASSSRGSLAGGPTDTQYF. In DNA form, the CDR3 reads TGTGCCAGCAGCTCCCGCGGTAGCCTAGCGGGAGGGCCAACAGATACGCAGTATTTT.

The J gene is TRBJ2-1, the V gene TRBV24-1; D might be TRBD2 (6 bases). The CDR3 totals 18 residues. Germline loops: CDR1 KGHDR, CDR2 SFDVKD. V was trimmed by 3 bases and J by 0 bases, leaving 17 bases between them. The CDR3 DNA follows: TGTGCCACCAGTGATCCAACGTCGCCCGGGGGCTCCTACAATGAGCAGTTCTTC. Translating it yields CATSDPTSPGGSYNEQFF.

This clonotype has only a few counts. The rearrangement links TRBV28 to TRBJ2-3; 7 bases map to TRBD2. The trim removed 3 bases at V and 3 bases at J, leaving 12 bases unmatched. The CDR3 has 17 residues. CDR1 and CDR2 (germline): MDHEN, SYDVKM. The DNA of the CDR3 is TGTGCCAGCAGTTTCGTGGGCGGGAGCGGTACTACAGATACGCAGTATTTT. Translating it yields CASSFVGGSGTTDTQYF.

The chain joins TRBV7-8 to TRBJ2-4, with 7 bases fitting TRBD1. TRBJ2-7 explains the end of the DNA better; the J call may be wrong. Germline CDR1 reads SGHVS; CDR2 reads FQNEAQ. This CDR3 has 15 residues. The CDR3 sequence: CASSPGTAVVYEQYF. CDR3 nucleotides: TGTGCCAGCAGCCCGGGGACAGCGGTCGTCTACGAGCAGTACTTC.

This rearrangement joins TRBV6-2 or TRBV6-3 to TRBJ2-1, with unresolved D. CDR1 and CDR2 (germline): MNHEY, SVGEGT. The CDR3 contains 12 residues. V was trimmed by 0 bases and J by 12 bases, leaving 9 bases between them. CDR3 amino acids: CASSYSTRVQFF. The CDR3 DNA sequence: TGTGCCAGCAGTTACTCGACCCGGGTGCAGTTCTTC.

This clonotype has a handful of counts. The rearrangement uses TRBV20-1 and TRBJ2-5; TRBD2 matches 7 bases. Trimming at V came to 4 bases and at J to 2 bases, leaving 7 bases not matched to a gene. CDR1 and CDR2 from the germline V gene are DFQATT and SNEGSKA (reference sequence). The CDR3 extends over 14 amino acids. The CDR3, as DNA: TGCAGTGCTACGCCGCGGGAGAGGCAAGAGACCCAGTACTTC. Protein product: CSATPRERQETQYF.